Presented here are 2 T cell receptor beta chains from one specimen sequenced in a study of CD8 T cells in ankylosing spondylitis. Each CDR3 protein gets one entry after TCRdb re-called the 5' RACE reads with MiXCR. Of 290,000 or so distinct CDR3 sequences listed, less than 25% are singletons. The sequenced material came from blood, either unsorted or a sorted T cell fraction (not recorded which). The source is a female donor with ankylosing spondylitis or in good health (not recorded which).

The table lists this clonotype with a few counts. The genes are TRBV7-2 and TRBJ2-7; either TRBD1 or TRBD2 may supply D (5 bases each). Trimming cost V 2 bases and J 6 bases, with 20 bases left between them. There are 16 residues in the CDR3. CDR1 SGHTA and CDR2 FQGNSA come from the germline V gene. The CDR3 sequence: CASSLLGLPGASEQYF. The CDR3 DNA is TGTGCCAGCAGCTTACTCGGACTCCCTGGGGCCTCCGAGCAGTACTTC.

In this sample, this clonotype turned up a few times. V usage is TRBV25-1 and J usage is TRBJ2-1; the match to TRBD2 covers 8 bases. Germline V gene sequence: CDR1 MGHDK, CDR2 SYGVNS. The CDR3 length is 12 residues. The V and J ends lost 10 bases and 4 bases, in that order; junction bases with no gene match: 3. DNA for the CDR3: TGTGCCACCTCGGGGGGGTACAATGAGCAGTTCTTC. Its translation: CATSGGYNEQFF.